The TCR beta chain under discussion was sequenced for a study of blood T cells in healthy people across ages. Study-level information: With template switching, about one barcoded beta molecule was captured per two T cells.

This clonotype appeared a few times. Then a second PCR, running about 7 to 11 cycles, was carried out with a sample-barcoded 5' primer and a J-beta primer mix. TCRdb itself ran the 5' RACE reads through MiXCR, one entry per CDR3 protein. This sample yields 1.5 million to 2 million distinct CDR3 sequences, of which 25% to 30% are seen a single time; 7.7% belongs to the top ten. For every donor, a draw yielded approximately 9.9 milliliters of peripheral blood. Trimming took off 0 bases at V and 6 bases at J, with 13 bases between the two ends. The CDR3 covers 15 residues. Germline-derived CDR1 and CDR2 are SGDLS and YYNGEE.

The chain links TRBV9 to TRBJ2-1, with D perhaps matching TRBD2 (5 bases). The TCR was taken from a woman aged 25 to 39 in good health. Source material: blood. CDR3 sequence (DNA): TGTGCCAGCAGCGTAGCAGCGGTCGCGGGCAATGAGCAGTTCTTC. It encodes CASSVAAVAGNEQFF.